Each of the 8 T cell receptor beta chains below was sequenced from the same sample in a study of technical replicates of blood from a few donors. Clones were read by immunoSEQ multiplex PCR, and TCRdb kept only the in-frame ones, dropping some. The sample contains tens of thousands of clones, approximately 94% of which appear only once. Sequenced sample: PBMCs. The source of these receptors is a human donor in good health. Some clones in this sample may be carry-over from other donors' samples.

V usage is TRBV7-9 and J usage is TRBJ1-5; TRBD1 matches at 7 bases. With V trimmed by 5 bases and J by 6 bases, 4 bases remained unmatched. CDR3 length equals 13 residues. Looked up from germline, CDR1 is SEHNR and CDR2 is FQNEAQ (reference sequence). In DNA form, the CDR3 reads TGTGCCAGCAGCGAGACAGGGCTTCAGCCCCAGCATTTT. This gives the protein CASSETGLQPQHF.

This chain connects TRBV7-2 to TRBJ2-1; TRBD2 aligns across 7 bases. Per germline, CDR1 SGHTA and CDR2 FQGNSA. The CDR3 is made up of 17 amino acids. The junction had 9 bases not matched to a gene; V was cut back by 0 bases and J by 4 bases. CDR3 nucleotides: TGTGCCAGCAGCTTAGCTAGTCTAGCGGCTCTATACAATGAGCAGTTCTTC. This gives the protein CASSLASLAALYNEQFF.

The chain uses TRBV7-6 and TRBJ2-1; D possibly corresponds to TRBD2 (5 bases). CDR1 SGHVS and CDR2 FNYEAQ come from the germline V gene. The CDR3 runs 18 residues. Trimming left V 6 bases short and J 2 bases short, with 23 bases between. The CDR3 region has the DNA TGTGCCAGCAGTTTAACTTTGGCGGGCCAGAGCACCTACAATGAGCAGTTCTTC. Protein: CASSLTLAGQSTYNEQFF.

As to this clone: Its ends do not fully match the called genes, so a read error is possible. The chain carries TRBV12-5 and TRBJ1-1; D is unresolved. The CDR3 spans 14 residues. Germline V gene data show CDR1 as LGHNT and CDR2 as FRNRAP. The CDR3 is CASGQTGRNAEAFF. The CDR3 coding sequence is TGTGCTAGTGGCCAAACCGGCAGGAACGCTGAAGCTTTCTTT. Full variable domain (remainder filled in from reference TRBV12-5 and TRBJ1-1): DARVTQTPRHKVTEMGQEVTMRCQPILGHNTVFWYRQTMMQGLELLAYFRNRAPLDDSGMPKDRFSAEMPDATLATLKIQPSEPRDSAVYFCASGQTGRNAEAFFGQGTRLTVV.

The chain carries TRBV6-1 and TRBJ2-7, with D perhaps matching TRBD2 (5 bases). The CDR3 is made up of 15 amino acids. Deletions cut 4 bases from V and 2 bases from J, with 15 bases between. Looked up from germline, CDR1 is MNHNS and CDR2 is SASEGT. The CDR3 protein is CASSGLGRGTYEQYF. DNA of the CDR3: TGTGCCAGCAGTGGCCTGGGGAGAGGCACCTACGAGCAGTACTTC.

CDR3: CASSLQGATGELFF. CDR3 DNA: TGTGCCAGCAGCTTACAGGGGGCGACCGGGGAGCTGTTTTTT. This sequence joins TRBV7-3 and TRBJ2-2, with 8 bases fitting TRBD1. The CDR3 covers 14 residues. V shed 2 bases and J 5 bases; nucleotides not matched to a gene: 1. Germline-derived CDR1 and CDR2 are SGHTA and FQGTGA.

The CDR3 reads CASSAPGEGTYEQYF. The CDR3 nucleotides read TGTGCCAGCAGTGCTCCAGGGGAAGGCACCTACGAGCAGTACTTC. This chain uses TRBV6-5 with TRBJ2-7; a weak D match, TRBD1 (6 bases). The CDR3 totals 15 residues. Germline V gene lookup returns CDR1 MNHEY and CDR2 SVGAGI. V dropped 5 bases and J dropped 2 bases, with 16 bases sitting between them.

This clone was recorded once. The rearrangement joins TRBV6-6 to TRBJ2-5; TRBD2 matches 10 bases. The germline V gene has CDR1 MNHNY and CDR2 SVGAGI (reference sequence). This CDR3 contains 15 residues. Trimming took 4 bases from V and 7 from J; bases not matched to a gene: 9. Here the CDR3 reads CASSSQGGTSVTQYF. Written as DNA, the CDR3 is TGTGCCAGCAGTTCACAGGGCGGGACTAGCGTGACCCAGTACTTC.